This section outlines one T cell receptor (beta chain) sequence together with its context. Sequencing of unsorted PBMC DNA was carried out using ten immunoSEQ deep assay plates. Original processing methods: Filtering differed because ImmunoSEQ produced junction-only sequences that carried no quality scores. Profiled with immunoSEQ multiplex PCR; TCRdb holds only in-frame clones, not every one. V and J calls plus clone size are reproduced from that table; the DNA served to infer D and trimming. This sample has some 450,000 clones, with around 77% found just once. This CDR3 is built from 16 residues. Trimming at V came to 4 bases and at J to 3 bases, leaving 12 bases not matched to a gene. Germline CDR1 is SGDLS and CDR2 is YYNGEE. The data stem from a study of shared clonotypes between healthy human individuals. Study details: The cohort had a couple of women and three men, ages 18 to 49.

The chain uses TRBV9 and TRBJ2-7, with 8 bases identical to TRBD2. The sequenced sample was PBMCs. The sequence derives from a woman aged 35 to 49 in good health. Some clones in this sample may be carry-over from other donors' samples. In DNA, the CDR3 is TGTGCCAGCAGCCCCGGGAGGGCTAGCAGATACTACGAGCAGTACTTC. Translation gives CASSPGRASRYYEQYF. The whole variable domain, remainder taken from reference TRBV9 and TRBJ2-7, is DSGVTQTPKHLITATGQRVTLRCSPRSGDLSVYWYQQSLDQGLQFLIQYYNGEERAKGNILERFSAQQFPDLHSELNLSSLELGDSALYFCASSPGRASRYYEQYFGPGTRLTVT.